The next 5 T cell receptor beta chains were all read from a single sample in a study of T cells after yellow fever vaccination. Via MiXCR, TCRdb re-called the 5' RACE reads, giving one row per CDR3 protein. The sample has under 400,000 distinct CDR3 sequences; about 9.9% are singletons. The specimen comprised PBMCs, sampled on the day of the first yellow fever vaccination. The receptors derive from a man younger than 35 who received the YFV17D yellow fever vaccine.

The CDR3 here is CASSQDRVGQETQYF. CDR3 bases: TGCGCCAGCAGCCAGGACAGGGTGGGCCAAGAGACCCAGTACTTC. This chain links TRBV5-1 with TRBJ2-5, with TRBD1 matching over 8 bases. Trimming at V came to 4 bases and at J to 1 base, leaving 6 bases not matched to a gene. The CDR3 sequence is 15 residues long. CDR1 is SGHRS and CDR2 is YFSETQ in the germline V gene.

V usage is TRBV6-2 or TRBV6-3 and J usage is TRBJ2-1; 11 bases line up with TRBD2. This CDR3 has 14 residues. Germline V gene data show CDR1 as MNHEY and CDR2 as SVGEGT. Trimming removed 6 bases from V and 10 bases from J; junction bases left unmatched: 8. The CDR3 loop is CASRRSGGAEEQFF. The CDR3 nucleotides are TGTGCCAGCAGACGTAGCGGGGGGGCCGAGGAGCAGTTCTTC.

Of note for this clonotype: Given a much more abundant clone one base away, this may be a read error. The chain links TRBV7-2 to TRBJ1-6; TRBD1 aligns across 7 bases. This CDR3 comprises 14 residues. Germline CDR1 is SGHTA and CDR2 is FQGNSA. CDR3 sequence: CASSSQGPNSPLYF. The DNA of the CDR3 is TGTGCCAGCAGCTCACAGGGGCCCAATTCACCCCTCTACTTT.

The chain combines TRBV12-3 or TRBV12-4 with TRBJ1-2, with 8 bases fitting TRBD1. Trimming took 4 bases from V and 1 from J; bases not matched to a gene: 8. The CDR3 length is 16 residues. The chain's CDR3 is CASSSGQGGINYGYTF. The CDR3 coding sequence is TGTGCCAGCAGTTCAGGACAGGGTGGAATTAACTATGGCTACACCTTC.

This clonotype appeared a few times. This chain joins TRBV7-3 and TRBJ1-2; D ambiguous. The V end lost 8 bases, the J end lost 7 bases, and 5 bases lay between the germline ends. The germline V gene has CDR1 SGHTA and CDR2 FQGTGA. This CDR3 comprises 9 residues. This CDR3 reads CASAGGYTF. The CDR3 coding sequence is TGTGCCAGCGCCGGTGGCTACACCTTC.